The next 21 T cell receptor beta chains were all read from a single sample in a study of cytomegalovirus exposure and HLA in healthy donors. The PCR employed 60 Vbeta primers together with 13 Jbeta primers. Sequencing used immunoSEQ multiplex PCR; TCRdb keeps in-frame clones, though not all of them. The table includes tens of thousands of clones, 65% to 80% detected once. The specimen was PBMCs. The receptor set was obtained from a woman under 40 in good health and CMV-seronegative.

The chain combines TRBV9 with TRBJ2-6; D might be TRBD1 (5 bases). The germline V gene has CDR1 SGDLS and CDR2 YYNGEE. This CDR3 is 18 amino acids long. The ends were cut back, 0 bases at V and 2 bases at J, with 15 bases in the middle. The CDR3 reads CASSVATIGAAGANVLTF. The CDR3 bases are TGTGCCAGCAGCGTAGCTACGATAGGGGCGGCTGGGGCCAACGTCCTGACTTTC.

This clone was observed a single time. This chain uses TRBV6-5 with TRBJ2-7, with TRBD2 matching over 8 bases. With 6 bases clipped from V and 4 bases from J, the junction kept 11 bases outside the gene matches. Germline assignment: CDR1 MNHEY and CDR2 SVGAGI. This CDR3 contains 15 residues. The CDR3: CASSPSPIAGYEQYV. The DNA of the CDR3 is TGTGCCAGCAGCCCCTCCCCTATAGCGGGATACGAGCAGTACGTC.

CDR3 in DNA: TGTGCCAGCAGTGAACCAGGGGTGACCTATGGCTACACCTTC. Translating gives CASSEPGVTYGYTF. The V and J genes are TRBV25-1 and TRBJ1-2, with D tentatively TRBD1 (6 bases). V shed 2 bases and J shed 4 bases, with 11 bases lying between them. Germline V gene data show CDR1 as MGHDK and CDR2 as SYGVNS. This CDR3 spans 14 amino acids.

The chain has TRBV9 and TRBJ2-1, with 7 bases aligning to TRBD2. Germline CDR1 reads SGDLS; CDR2 reads YYNGEE. Trimming took 0 bases from V and 7 from J; bases not matched to a gene: 4. CDR3 length equals 14 residues. The DNA for the CDR3 is TGTGCCAGCAGCGTAGTCAATAGCGGGAATGAGCAGTTCTTC. Translating gives CASSVVNSGNEQFF.

The chain combines TRBV6-5 with TRBJ2-1, with D possibly being TRBD2 (6 bases). The germline CDR1 and CDR2 sequences are MNHEY and SVGAGI. Trimming stripped 7 bases from V and 4 bases from J, with 14 bases between. The CDR3 sequence is 14 residues long. The CDR3 nucleotides are TGTGCCAGCAACAGCGGAGGGGAATACAATGAGCAGTTCTTC. Its translation is CASNSGGEYNEQFF.

The V gene is TRBV7-9, the J gene TRBJ1-4; 9 bases map to TRBD1. Germline values: CDR1 SEHNR, CDR2 FQNEAQ (reference sequence). V lost 5 bases and J lost 3; bases outside the gene matches: 7. The CDR3 runs 16 residues. The CDR3 reads CASSISGQGSNEKLFF. The DNA for the CDR3 is TGTGCCAGCAGCATCTCGGGACAGGGTTCTAATGAAAAACTGTTTTTT.

V usage is TRBV10-3 and J usage is TRBJ2-3; D is undetermined. V was clipped by 0 bases and J by 2 bases, with 12 bases between them. The CDR3 is made up of 16 amino acids. Germline V gene data show CDR1 as ENHRY and CDR2 as SYGVKD. CDR3 coding DNA: TGTGCCATCAGTGAGTCCCGGGTCAGTTACACAGATACGCAGTATTTT. Its protein is CAISESRVSYTDTQYF.

This clone was found once. The rearrangement links TRBV29-1 to TRBJ1-2; D is uncertain. The germline V gene encodes CDR1 SQVTM and CDR2 ANQGSEA. Trimming took 3 bases from V and 1 from J, leaving 12 bases between them. CDR3 length: 14 amino acids. CDR3 nucleotide sequence: TGCAGCGTTGAGGAGGCAGGTGGTAACTATGGCTACACCTTC. Translating gives CSVEEAGGNYGYTF.

This clone was found once. This rearrangement joins TRBV4-1 to TRBJ1-1; 9 bases map to TRBD1. CDR3 length: 15 residues. V gave up 1 base and J gave up 1 base; unmatched junction bases: 1. CDR1 MGHRA and CDR2 YSYEKL come from the germline V gene. This CDR3 reads CASSQAGQGNTEAFF. In DNA form, the CDR3 reads TGCGCCAGCAGCCAAGCGGGACAGGGGAACACTGAAGCTTTCTTT.

The chain combines TRBV4-1 with TRBJ2-1, with D unresolved. Trimming took 6 bases from V and 3 from J, leaving 3 bases between them. This CDR3 spans 11 amino acids. CDR1 and CDR2 from the germline V gene are MGHRA and YSYEKL. The CDR3 spells CASRHYNEQFF. DNA of the CDR3: TGCGCCAGCAGACACTACAATGAGCAGTTCTTC.

This clone occurred a few times. The chain uses TRBV29-1 and TRBJ2-3, with TRBD2 matching over 11 bases. V was pared by 3 bases and J by 4 bases, with 6 bases of the junction left unmatched. The germline gives CDR1 SQVTM, CDR2 ANQGSEA. This CDR3 is 15 amino acids long. This CDR3 reads CSVDRTSGSPDTQYF. The DNA for the CDR3 is TGCAGCGTTGATAGGACTAGCGGGTCCCCAGATACGCAGTATTTT.

The chain recombines TRBV9 with TRBJ2-1, with D possibly matching TRBD2 (6 bases). The CDR3 sequence is 16 residues long. V lost 4 bases, J lost 0 bases, and 14 bases lay in between. CDR1 and CDR2 from the germline V gene are SGDLS and YYNGEE. The CDR3 DNA reads as TGTGCCAGCAGCCCCCCTGAGGGACTCTCCTACAATGAGCAGTTCTTC. Residues: CASSPPEGLSYNEQFF.

This clone appeared a few times. CDR3 DNA: TGTGCCTGGAGTTTAGAGGGAAATCAGCCCCAGCATTTT. This codes for CAWSLEGNQPQHF. J is TRBJ1-5 and V is TRBV30; D remains unclear. The ends were cut back, 2 bases at V and 4 bases at J, with 9 bases in the middle. The CDR3 runs to 13 residues. Germline CDR1 reads GTSNPN; CDR2 reads SVGIG (reference sequence).

The rearrangement joins TRBV10-3 to TRBJ1-5; 9 nucleotides line up with TRBD1. Germline CDR1 reads ENHRY; CDR2 reads SYGVKD. CDR3 size: 14 residues. The V segment lost 11 bases and the J segment 7 bases; nucleotides outside the gene matches: 12. The CDR3 DNA follows: TGTGCCGTAGGGGAGGGACAGGGTGAGCAGCCCCAGCATTTT. Encoded protein: CAVGEGQGEQPQHF.

This chain links TRBV30 with TRBJ2-5, with D perhaps TRBD2 (7 bases). Trimming left V 0 bases short and J 4 bases short, with 9 bases between. The CDR3 sequence is 13 residues long. The V gene's germline CDR1 is GTSNPN and CDR2 SVGIG (reference sequence). DNA of the CDR3: TGTGCCTGGAGTGTAAGGGGGGGAGAGACCCAGTACTTC. This encodes CAWSVRGGETQYF.

The chain employs TRBV5-4 and TRBJ2-1; 8 nucleotides line up with TRBD1. The V segment lost 3 bases and the J segment 5 bases; nucleotides outside the gene matches: 10. The CDR3 extends over 16 amino acids. Per the germline V gene, CDR1 is SGHNT and CDR2 is YYREEE (reference sequence). DNA of the CDR3: TGTGCCAGCAGCTCCGCGGACAGGGCTTGGAACAATGAGCAGTTCTTC. It codes for CASSSADRAWNNEQFF.

V usage is TRBV5-1 and J usage is TRBJ2-5, with 7 positions matching TRBD1. The CDR3 has 15 amino acids. Trimming cost V 6 bases and J 1 base; bases outside gene matches: 9. Germline V CDR1 and CDR2: SGHRS, YFSETQ. The CDR3: CASTGTDNFQETQYF. The CDR3 DNA sequence: TGCGCCAGCACAGGGACAGACAATTTCCAAGAGACCCAGTACTTC.

The V gene is TRBV11-3, the J gene TRBJ2-1, with 10 bases that match TRBD2. The CDR3 loop spans 15 amino acids. The V gene end was trimmed by 0 bases and the J gene end by 10 bases; junction bases not matched to a gene: 6. Germline CDR1 is SGHNT and CDR2 is YENEEA. The CDR3 DNA is TGTGCCAGCAGCTTAGATGCTAGCGGGAGTAGGGAGCAGTTCTTC. As protein: CASSLDASGSREQFF. Together with reference TRBV11-3 and TRBJ2-1, the CDR3 gives the full variable domain: EAGVVQSPRYKIIEKKQPVAFWCNPISGHNTLYWYLQNLGQGPELLIRYENEEAVDDSQLPKDRFSAERLKGVDSTLKIQPAELGDSAVYLCASSLDASGSREQFFGPGTRLTVL.

This clone was recorded a few times. The chain employs TRBV6-5 and TRBJ2-5, with TRBD2 identical over 9 bases. Germline CDR1 MNHEY, CDR2 SVGAGI. Losses at the gene ends were 5 bases for V and 4 bases for J; bases not matched to a gene: 8. CDR3 length: 15 amino acids. CDR3 in amino acids: CASSPGLAGAETQYF. The DNA of the CDR3 is TGTGCCAGCAGTCCGGGACTAGCAGGAGCAGAGACCCAGTACTTC.

The V call is TRBV10-3, the J call TRBJ1-1, with a tentative D call TRBD1 (6 bases). V was trimmed by 7 bases and J by 1 base, leaving 13 bases between them. The CDR3 is 14 amino acids. The germline gives CDR1 ENHRY, CDR2 SYGVKD. The CDR3 DNA follows: TGTGCCATCATGTGGGGGCAGGGGAACACTGAAGCTTTCTTT. This translates into CAIMWGQGNTEAFF.

This sequence joins TRBV11-2 and TRBJ1-6, with D maybe TRBD1 (6 bases). The germline gives CDR1 SGHAT, CDR2 FQNNGV. Trimming pared 0 bases from V and 0 bases from J, leaving 15 bases between. The CDR3 loop spans 19 amino acids. The CDR3, as DNA: TGTGCCAGCAGCTTAGAAGAACAGGGCCTGAGCTCCTATAATTCACCCCTCCACTTT. This sequence encodes CASSLEEQGLSSYNSPLHF.